This paragraph reports one T cell receptor (beta chain). Its specificity is not known. The data were taken from a study of a mutant IDH1 vaccine in newly diagnosed glioma. Study overall: Most had both radiotherapy and temozolomide beforehand; others had only one.

Clones were sequenced by immunoSEQ multiplex PCR, and TCRdb holds only the in-frame ones, with some missing. The table shows 65,000 to 70,000 clones, with 86% occurring only once. Trimming took 3 bases from V and 5 from J, leaving 7 bases between them. Germline loops: CDR1 KGHSH, CDR2 LQKENI. The CDR3 is 12 amino acids. Broader study findings: In about 93% of patients, immune responses induced by the vaccine occurred.

Time point specified: baseline, week 1 (first vaccination visit). The treatment here: pre-vaccination baseline after standard-of-care therapy. The chain links TRBV18 to TRBJ2-5; D uncertain. Source: PBMCs, taken from a glioma patient treated with radiotherapy, temozolomide or both. The receptor was isolated from a man aged 25-45 years with glioma. The CDR3 reads CASSPFGETQYF. As DNA, the CDR3 is TGTGCCAGCTCACCCTTCGGGGAGACCCAGTACTTC.